The rows below give T cell receptor beta chains drawn from one sample of a study of blood T cell repertoires in COVID-19. Clones were read by immunoSEQ multiplex PCR, and TCRdb kept only the in-frame ones, dropping some. Of around 300,000 clones in the sample, roughly 90% were seen once. The sample was PBMCs or T cells enriched from blood (not recorded which). The receptors stem from a woman aged 25-40 years who had recovered from COVID-19. CDR3s include the opening cysteine and the closing phenylalanine or tryptophan. The order of the fields is V gene, clone size, D gene, J gene, CDR3 DNA, CDR3 protein. A D gene is named only where the DNA matches it firmly. For some rows the clone size is stated as once, few or many, or as a class when expanded; others skip it.

v_call: TRBV7-2
clone_size: .
d_call: TRBD2
j_call: TRBJ2-1
cdr3_nt: TGTGCCAGCAGCCGTAATAGCGGGATTCCCTACAATGAGCAGTTCTTC
cdr3_aa: CASSRNSGIPYNEQFF

v_call: TRBV6-2/TRBV6-3
clone_size: .
d_call: .
j_call: TRBJ2-1
cdr3_nt: TGTGCCAGCAGTCTACCGGGACTGGGCTACAATGAGCAGTTCTTC
cdr3_aa: CASSLPGLGYNEQFF

v_call: TRBV10-3
clone_size: once
d_call: .
j_call: TRBJ2-1
cdr3_nt: TGTGCCATCAGTGAGTATGGGACTTCGAGGGAGCAGTTCTTC
cdr3_aa: CAISEYGTSREQFF

v_call: TRBV19
clone_size: once
d_call: .
j_call: TRBJ2-7
cdr3_nt: TGTGCCAGTAGTCTTGACAGGCGCTCCTACGAGCAGTACTTC
cdr3_aa: CASSLDRRSYEQYF

v_call: TRBV2
clone_size: .
d_call: TRBD2
j_call: TRBJ2-1
cdr3_nt: TGTGCCAGCAGTGAAACTAGCGGGAGGGCCGGTGAGCAGTTCTTC
cdr3_aa: CASSETSGRAGEQFF

v_call: TRBV2
clone_size: .
d_call: TRBD1
j_call: TRBJ1-5
cdr3_nt: TGTGCCAGCACCGAAGGCGGCGGGACAGGCTATAGCAATCAGCCCCAGCATTTT
cdr3_aa: CASTEGGGTGYSNQPQHF

v_call: TRBV24-1
clone_size: once
d_call: .
j_call: TRBJ2-1
cdr3_nt: TGTGCCACCAGAGGTGCTAGCCTCTACAATGAGCAGTTCTTC
cdr3_aa: CATRGASLYNEQFF

v_call: TRBV14
clone_size: .
d_call: TRBD1
j_call: TRBJ1-4
cdr3_nt: TGTGCCAGCAGCCAAGATAGGCAGGGGGCGCCGGAAAAACTGTTTTTT
cdr3_aa: CASSQDRQGAPEKLFF

v_call: TRBV5-1
clone_size: .
d_call: .
j_call: TRBJ1-2
cdr3_nt: TGCGCCAGCAGCCTCCCGAGAGATCTTAAGGGGTTTAACTATGGCTACACCTTC
cdr3_aa: CASSLPRDLKGFNYGYTF

v_call: TRBV9
clone_size: few
d_call: .
j_call: TRBJ1-1
cdr3_nt: TGTGCCAGCAGCTTGCAGGGGAACACTGAAGCTTTCTTT
cdr3_aa: CASSLQGNTEAFF

v_call: TRBV28
clone_size: .
d_call: .
j_call: TRBJ1-1
cdr3_nt: TGTGCCAGCAGGGCCGGCGGGACCCAAAGAGAAGCTTTCTTT
cdr3_aa: CASRAGGTQREAFF

v_call: TRBV18
clone_size: .
d_call: .
j_call: TRBJ2-5
cdr3_nt: TGTGCCAGCTCACCACTCACACAAGAGACCCAGTACTTC
cdr3_aa: CASSPLTQETQYF

v_call: TRBV7-8
clone_size: .
d_call: TRBD2
j_call: TRBJ2-5
cdr3_nt: TGTGCCAGCAGCCCGGGACTAGCGGGAGGGCCCAAGGTTGTGGAGACCCAGTACTTC
cdr3_aa: CASSPGLAGGPKVVETQYF

v_call: TRBV13
clone_size: .
d_call: TRBD2
j_call: TRBJ2-5
cdr3_nt: TGTGCCAGCAGCACCCGGACTAGCTGGGAGACCCAGTACTTC
cdr3_aa: CASSTRTSWETQYF

v_call: TRBV19
clone_size: once
d_call: .
j_call: TRBJ2-7
cdr3_nt: TGTGCCCTTAGAACAGGTGGCGAGTCCGAGCAGTACTTC
cdr3_aa: CALRTGGESEQYF

v_call: TRBV27
clone_size: .
d_call: .
j_call: TRBJ1-5
cdr3_nt: TGTGCCAGCAGTCCCTTGGGGACAAGGGAAGGCAATCAGCCCCAGCATTTT
cdr3_aa: CASSPLGTREGNQPQHF